The T cell receptor beta chain described here comes from a study of blood T cell repertoires in COVID-19. Study at large: Whether acute or convalescent, the COVID-19 samples came from the United States, Italy and Spain. PBMCs, B-cell-depleted T cells, or T cells provided the cDNA or gDNA that made up the material.

Authors' data handling: Amplification of reference gene primers provided the estimated nucleated cell counts. Assay: immunoSEQ multiplex PCR; the TCRdb copy retains only in-frame clones and omits some. V and J calls and clone size are copied from that table; D and trimming were computed from the DNA. The sample records approximately 38,000 clones, around 89% being singletons. This CDR3 comprises 15 residues. Looked up from germline, CDR1 is SGHAT and CDR2 is FQNNGV. The ends lost 7 bases at V and 6 bases at J; junction bases unmatched: 14. The sequence came from a man aged 30-40 years with active or convalescent COVID-19. The sequenced sample consisted of peripheral blood. The V call is TRBV11-2, the J call TRBJ2-7; TRBD1 aligns across 8 bases. The CDR3 region is CASTPTGTGSLEQYF. The CDR3 DNA follows: TGTGCCAGCACCCCGACCGGGACAGGATCCCTCGAGCAGTACTTC. Based on the CDR3 plus reference TRBV11-2 and TRBJ2-7, the full variable domain is EAGVAQSPRYKIIEKRQSVAFWCNPISGHATLYWYQQILGQGPKLLIQFQNNGVVDDSQLPKDRFSAERLKGVDSTLKIQPAKLEDSAVYLCASTPTGTGSLEQYFGPGTRLTVT.